This T cell receptor (beta chain) was found in a study of blood T cell repertoires in COVID-19. Study context: Donors in the United States, Italy and Spain gave samples during acute or convalescent COVID-19.

The V end lost 2 bases, the J end lost 2 bases, and 10 bases lay between the germline ends. This CDR3 contains 14 residues. Germline V lookup: CDR1 LGHNA, CDR2 YSLEER. Profiled with immunoSEQ multiplex PCR; TCRdb holds only in-frame clones, not every one. The sample contains about 190,000 clones, 82% of which appear only once. Seattle's cohort entered during active infection and was followed longitudinally. Sequencing input: peripheral blood. This TCR derives from an older woman with COVID-19, enrolled during active disease. The gene calls are TRBV4-3 and TRBJ2-7; the D is unclear. The CDR3 loop reads CASSQSLGTYEQYF. The CDR3 nucleotides are TGCGCCAGCAGCCAAAGCCTAGGCACCTACGAGCAGTACTTC.